This T cell receptor (beta chain) derives from a study of blood T cell repertoires in COVID-19. Study at large: The origin of the acute and convalescent COVID-19 samples was the United States, Italy and Spain.

After removal of 8 bases from V and 6 bases from J, the junction contained 11 bases not matched to a gene. The CDR3 contains 14 residues. Per germline, CDR1 MNHNY and CDR2 SVGAGI (reference sequence). The data were produced by immunoSEQ multiplex PCR, yet TCRdb's version contains in-frame clones alone and is incomplete. The sample consists of about 300,000 clones, around 82% of them appearing once. This chain links TRBV6-6 with TRBJ1-2; 8 nucleotides line up with TRBD1. Source material: peripheral blood. The sequence came from a woman in her fifties or sixties with acute or convalescent COVID-19. CDR3 coding DNA: TGTGCCAGCCTACTCGACAGGGGATGGGATGGCTACACCTTC. Its translation: CASLLDRGWDGYTF.